This is a list of T cell receptor beta chains from one sample in a study of regulatory T cells in long-lasting Graves disease. Via MiXCR, TCRdb re-called the multiplex PCR reads, giving one row per CDR3 protein. The repertoire holds about 460,000 distinct CDR3 sequences, with around a fifth as singletons. Material: peripheral blood mononuclear cells (PBMCs), obtained when the disease was refractory, from a patient treated with antithyroid drugs. These receptor sequences come from a female donor with Graves disease. Both conserved end residues are part of each CDR3. D genes are given only for firm matches. The listing skips clone size in some rows; elsewhere it reads once, few, many or a size class.

>NA|TRBJ1-2|NA|TRBV19
CASRSPGLIYGYTF
TGTGCCAGTAGATCCCCGGGACTGATCTATGGCTACACCTTC
>NA|TRBJ2-7|NA|TRBV30
CAGTRGAHEQYF
TGTGCCGGGACCCGGGGGGCCCACGAGCAGTACTTC
>many|TRBJ2-2|NA|TRBV12-3/TRBV12-4
CASSPEDGFPPNTGELFF
TGTGCCAGCAGTCCCGAGGATGGATTCCCTCCTAACACCGGGGAGCTGTTTTTT
>many|TRBJ1-2|NA|TRBV28
CASSSDGPATF
TGTGCCAGCAGTTCGGACGGACCCGCCACCTTC
>many|TRBJ2-7|TRBD1|TRBV28
CASSLFGRGLSYEQYF
TGTGCCAGCAGTTTATTTGGCAGGGGGTTATCGTACGAGCAGTACTTC
>NA|TRBJ1-2|NA|TRBV20-1
CSAHEGVSNYGYTF
TGCAGTGCCCATGAAGGGGTCTCTAACTATGGCTACACCTTC
>many|TRBJ2-2|TRBD1|TRBV28
CASRRDRSNTGELFF
TGTGCCAGCAGGAGGGACAGGTCGAACACCGGGGAGCTGTTTTTT
>NA|TRBJ2-7|TRBD2|TRBV9
CASSARMGGTYEQYF
TGTGCCAGCAGCGCCCGTATGGGGGGGACCTACGAGCAGTACTTC
>many|TRBJ2-3|NA|TRBV12-3/TRBV12-4
CASSYRYGGFADTQYF
TGTGCCAGCAGCTATCGGTACGGGGGCTTCGCAGATACGCAGTATTTT
>many|TRBJ1-1|NA|TRBV6-1
CASTERNTYTEAFF
TGTGCCAGCACAGAAAGAAACACATACACTGAAGCTTTCTTT
>NA|TRBJ2-7|NA|TRBV25-1
CASSEYGTSYEQYF
TGTGCCAGCAGTGAATACGGGACGTCCTACGAGCAGTACTTC
>NA|TRBJ1-2|NA|TRBV5-1
CASSPELEGYTF
TGCGCCAGCAGTCCCGAGTTGGAGGGCTACACCTTC
>many|TRBJ1-5|NA|TRBV28
CASTGGGSNQPQHF
TGTGCCAGCACCGGGGGCGGTAGCAATCAGCCCCAGCATTTT
>NA|TRBJ2-2|NA|TRBV2
CASSEDRAATGELFF
TGTGCCAGCAGTGAAGACAGGGCTGCTACCGGGGAGCTGTTTTTT